These 6 T cell receptor beta chains were all obtained from the same sample, sequenced in a study of blood T cell repertoires in COVID-19. Data came from immunoSEQ multiplex PCR; TCRdb stores just in-frame clones and leaves some out. The table shows roughly 140,000 clones, with 88% occurring only once. The sequencing input was peripheral blood. The receptors here all came from a human donor in a cohort sampled during active COVID-19.

The J gene is TRBJ1-4, the V gene TRBV11-2; 9 nucleotides match TRBD1. The CDR3 covers 14 residues. The germline V gene encodes CDR1 SGHAT and CDR2 FQNNGV. V trimming: 5 bases; J trimming: 7 bases; junction bases outside the gene matches: 5. CDR3 amino acids: CASSTGTGFEKLFF. CDR3 coding DNA: TGTGCCAGCAGCACCGGGACAGGGTTTGAAAAACTGTTTTTT.

This rearrangement joins TRBV7-2 to TRBJ1-4, with 7 bases matching TRBD1. Germline V gives CDR1 SGHTA, CDR2 FQGNSA. CDR3 length: 13 amino acids. The V and J ends lost 3 bases and 7 bases, in that order; junction bases with no gene match: 2. The chain's CDR3 is CASSLGQLEKLFF. For the CDR3, the DNA is TGTGCCAGCAGCTTGGGACAGCTTGAAAAACTGTTTTTT.

V is TRBV7-2 and J is TRBJ2-3, with TRBD2 matching 8 bases. Looked up from germline, CDR1 is SGHTA and CDR2 is FQGNSA. This CDR3 is built from 15 residues. After removal of 7 bases from V and 4 bases from J, the junction contained 10 bases not matched to a gene. The CDR3 DNA reads as TGTGCCAGCAAGCCGGGACTAGGGGTGGCAGATACGCAGTATTTT. Its translation: CASKPGLGVADTQYF.

J is TRBJ2-5 and V is TRBV6-5; TRBD1 matches at 7 bases. Germline CDR1 reads MNHEY; CDR2 reads SVGAGI. This CDR3 has 14 residues. The trim removed 6 bases at V and 2 bases at J, leaving 6 bases unmatched. CDR3 protein: CASRRDRLQETQYF. The CDR3, as DNA: TGTGCCAGCAGGAGGGACAGATTACAAGAGACCCAGTACTTC.

The rearrangement links TRBV5-8 to TRBJ2-3, with TRBD2 identical over 11 bases. The V and J ends lost 4 bases and 3 bases, in that order; junction bases with no gene match: 7. The CDR3 runs 16 residues. Germline-derived CDR1 and CDR2 are SGHTS and YDEGEE. The CDR3 reads CASSPGTSGLTDTQYF. Here the CDR3 DNA reads TGTGCCAGCAGCCCCGGGACTAGCGGTCTTACAGATACGCAGTATTTT.

The sample holds one count of this clone. The chain couples TRBV4-2 to TRBJ1-3, with D uncertain. V was shortened by 4 bases and J by 4 bases, with 11 bases between the two germline ends. CDR1 LGHNA and CDR2 YNFKEQ come from the germline V gene. The CDR3 has 14 residues. CDR3 loop: CASSRSTPGNTIYF. In nucleotides, the CDR3 is TGTGCCAGCAGCCGTTCGACTCCAGGAAACACCATATATTTT.